This T cell receptor beta chain originates from a study of blood T cell repertoires in COVID-19. Losses at the gene ends were 5 bases for V and 6 bases for J; bases not matched to a gene: 9. The CDR3 totals 15 residues. The germline V gene encodes CDR1 SEHNR and CDR2 FQNEAQ (reference sequence). This table comes from immunoSEQ multiplex PCR, and its TCRdb copy is limited to in-frame clones, with some not included. Of about 310,000 clones listed, around 91% were seen once; the top ten hold around a tenth. Recovered Cohort 3 donors showed two negative PCRs, clearance, or symptom resolution. The genes are TRBV7-9 and TRBJ2-7; 11 nucleotides agree with TRBD2. Sequenced sample: PBMCs or T cells enriched from blood (not recorded which). This receptor was taken from a woman aged 40 to 50 who had recovered from COVID-19. The CDR3 loop reads CASSLELAGVGEQYF. CDR3 coding DNA: TGTGCCAGCAGCCTAGAACTAGCGGGAGTAGGCGAGCAGTACTTC. The full variable domain, completed using reference TRBV7-9 and TRBJ2-7, is DTGVSQNPRHKITKRGQNVTFRCDPISEHNRLYWYRQTLGQGPEFLTYFQNEAQLEKSRLLSDRFSAERPKGSFSTLEIQRTEQGDSAMYLCASSLELAGVGEQYFGPGTRLTVT.